The present T cell receptor (beta chain) was sequenced within a study of brain T cells in children with intractable seizures. The table came from immunoSEQ multiplex PCR; TCRdb's copy has only in-frame clones and leaves some out. The sample consists of 20,000 to 25,000 clones, around 94% of them appearing once. To note about this clone: Its antigen is unidentified.

Notes on the study in general: Pre-surgery blood may have been undersampled, hiding some clones. Only CDR3 sequence similarity suggested viral specificity, without known HCMV serostatus.

This material consisted of peripheral blood, taken at surgery. The origin of this receptor is a boy aged 5 to 17 with focal cortical dysplasia and intractable seizures.

The CDR3, as DNA: TGCAGCGTCGCGAAGACAGGGGCTCCCAATCAGCCCCAGCATTTT. This encodes CSVAKTGAPNQPQHF. The chain recombines TRBV29-1 with TRBJ1-5; 8 bases match TRBD1. The J segment lost 3 bases and the V segment lost 6 bases, leaving 10 bases of the junction unmatched. The CDR3 is 15 residues long. Germline CDR1 is SQVTM and CDR2 is ANQGSEA. The whole variable domain, filled in from reference TRBV29-1 and TRBJ1-5, reads SAVISQKPSRDICQRGTSLTIQCQVDSQVTMMFWYRQQPGQSLTLIATANQGSEATYESGFVIDKFPISRPNLTFSTLTVSNMSPEDSSIYLCSVAKTGAPNQPQHFGDGTRLSIL.